Shown below are 30 T cell receptor beta chains from a single sample sequenced in a study of control samples from healthy donors and cancer patients. Clones were read by immunoSEQ multiplex PCR, and TCRdb kept only the in-frame ones, dropping some. The sample yields about 150,000 clones, about 91% seen once. Sequenced material: blood. The source is a man between 25 and 39 years old in good health.

The rearrangement links TRBV5-5 to TRBJ2-3; D gene uncertain. The CDR3 runs 12 residues. The V gene's germline CDR1 is SGHKS and CDR2 YYEKEE (reference sequence). The V and J ends lost 7 bases and 5 bases respectively, with 11 bases between them. CDR3 amino acids: CASEPGQDTQYF. The DNA for the CDR3 is TGTGCCAGCGAGCCCGGGCAAGATACGCAGTATTTT. The variable domain in full, completed from reference TRBV5-5 and TRBJ2-3, reads DAGVTQSPTHLIKTRGQQVTLRCSPISGHKSVSWYQQVLGQGPQFIFQYYEKEERGRGNFPDRFSARQFPNYSSELNVNALLLGDSALYLCASEPGQDTQYFGPGTRLTVL.

This clone has just one count. The V gene is TRBV5-1, the J gene TRBJ2-3; TRBD2 aligns across 7 bases. J lost 5 bases, V lost 0 bases, and 6 bases had no gene match. The CDR3 loop spans 15 amino acids. Per the germline V gene, CDR1 is SGHRS and CDR2 is YFSETQ. CDR3 amino acids: CASSLGLAPRDTQYF. The CDR3 nucleotides are TGCGCCAGCAGCTTGGGACTAGCCCCTAGAGATACGCAGTATTTT.

The chain has TRBV5-1 and TRBJ1-1; 9 nucleotides align to TRBD1. J gave up 0 bases and V 3 bases, and 6 bases lay outside the gene matches. This CDR3 has 16 amino acids. Germline V lookup: CDR1 SGHRS, CDR2 YFSETQ. DNA for the CDR3: TGCGCCAGCAGCTGGGGACAGGGAAACATGAACACTGAAGCTTTCTTT. Translation: CASSWGQGNMNTEAFF.

This chain uses TRBV6-6 with TRBJ2-3; no firm D call. Germline CDR1 MNHNY, CDR2 SVGAGI (reference sequence). CDR3 length: 15 residues. V was clipped by 2 bases and J by 0 bases, with 9 bases between them. CDR3 in DNA: TGTGCCAGCAGTTACCTAGGAGCTAGCACAGATACGCAGTATTTT. This gives the protein CASSYLGASTDTQYF.

This chain links TRBV27 with TRBJ1-2; TRBD1 is a possible D gene (5 bases). The V and J ends lost 8 bases and 7 bases respectively, with 11 bases between them. Per the germline V gene, CDR1 is MNHEY and CDR2 is SMNVEV (reference sequence). This CDR3 region has 11 residues. CDR3 in amino acids: CASGGVLGYTF. DNA of the CDR3: TGTGCCAGCGGGGGGGTTCTTGGCTACACCTTC.

CDR3 loop: CASSSGDGTEAFF. CDR3 coding DNA: TGTGCCAGCAGCTCCGGGGATGGGACTGAAGCTTTCTTT. V usage is TRBV6-2 or TRBV6-3 and J usage is TRBJ1-1, with D hard to call. V was shortened by 6 bases and J by 5 bases, with 13 bases between the two germline ends. The CDR3 is 13 amino acids. Germline V gives CDR1 MNHEY, CDR2 SVGEGT.

CDR3 sequence (DNA): TGCGCCAGCAGCTTGGCGGCAGGGGAACAGCCCCAGCATTTT. Its protein product is CASSLAAGEQPQHF. The chain is built from TRBV5-1 and TRBJ1-5; perhaps TRBD1 as D (6 bases). V lost 0 bases and J lost 7, with 11 bases in between. The CDR3 is 14 amino acids. Per the germline V gene, CDR1 is SGHRS and CDR2 is YFSETQ.

This clone was seen once. The V and J genes are TRBV4-2 and TRBJ1-2, with D possibly being TRBD1 (6 bases). This CDR3 has 18 amino acids. Germline assignment: CDR1 LGHNA and CDR2 YNFKEQ. Trimming took 4 bases from V and 1 from J, leaving 22 bases between them. This CDR3 reads CASSLGEGETYLNYGYTF. The CDR3 nucleotides read TGTGCCAGCAGCCTAGGGGAGGGGGAAACCTACCTTAACTATGGCTACACCTTC.

The chain carries TRBV5-4 and TRBJ2-2, with a tentative D call TRBD1 (6 bases). V was clipped by 6 bases and J by 4 bases, with 22 bases between them. Germline V gene data show CDR1 as SGHNT and CDR2 as YYREEE (reference sequence). CDR3 length equals 17 residues. Here the CDR3 DNA reads TGTGCCAGCACTATTAGACGGTCAGGGGCTCGCACCGGGGAGCTGTTTTTT. Translation gives CASTIRRSGARTGELFF.

The chain couples TRBV19 to TRBJ1-4, with 8 bases lining up with TRBD1. The junction had 16 bases not matched to a gene; V was cut back by 4 bases and J by 0 bases. In germline, CDR1 is LNHDA, CDR2 SQIVND (reference sequence). This CDR3 is built from 20 residues. CDR3 nucleotide sequence: TGTGCCAGTAGTACCCGAAACTGGACAGGGAAAACTGCAACTAATGAAAAACTGTTTTTT. It yields the protein CASSTRNWTGKTATNEKLFF.

The chain uses TRBV30 and TRBJ1-2, with 7 bases aligning to TRBD1. This CDR3 is 14 amino acids long. Germline CDR1 is GTSNPN and CDR2 is SVGIG (reference sequence). V shed 3 bases and J 4 bases; nucleotides not matched to a gene: 8. This CDR3 is CAWSRDRGRYGYTF. In DNA, the CDR3 is TGTGCCTGGAGCCGGGACAGAGGCCGCTATGGCTACACCTTC.

This clone was counted a few times. The rearrangement joins TRBV27 to TRBJ2-7; 9 bases fit TRBD2. V lost 7 bases, J lost 0 bases, and 7 bases stayed unmatched. In germline, CDR1 is MNHEY, CDR2 SMNVEV (reference sequence). The CDR3 spans 15 residues. Written as DNA, the CDR3 is TGTGCCAGCAAAGCGGGGGGCCTCAGCTCCTACGAGCAGTACTTC. This codes for CASKAGGLSSYEQYF.

The genes are TRBV28 and TRBJ2-6; TRBD1 aligns across 9 bases. CDR1 is MDHEN, CDR2 SYDVKM, per germline. V gave up 5 bases and J gave up 3 bases; unmatched junction bases: 5. The CDR3 is 16 residues long. The CDR3 coding sequence is TGTGCCAGCAGTCCCGGGGACAGGGATGGGGCCAACGTCCTGACTTTC. Amino acids: CASSPGDRDGANVLTF.

CDR3 sequence: CASRLLTTGGYGYIQYF. Written as DNA, the CDR3 is TGTGCAAGTCGCCTCCTCACTACAGGGGGCTATGGGTACATTCAGTACTTC. V gene TRBV12-2 combines with J gene TRBJ2-4; the table's D call, TRBD1, was not checked against the DNA. TRBV12-2 is labeled a pseudogene. The CDR3 is 17 amino acids.

The chain combines TRBV7-8 with TRBJ1-2; D gene unclear. The ends were cut back, 1 base at V and 2 bases at J, with 14 bases in the middle. CDR1 is SGHVS and CDR2 is FQNEAQ in the germline V gene. This CDR3 region has 16 residues. The CDR3 region has the DNA TGTGCCAGCAGCTTAGGTTGGGAGGGAAGCAACTATGGCTACACCTTC. This encodes CASSLGWEGSNYGYTF.

The table lists this clone with a count of one. The chain recombines TRBV5-1 with TRBJ1-2, with a weak D call TRBD1 (5 bases). The CDR3 is 14 amino acids. V lost 3 bases to trimming and J lost 4 bases, with 13 bases between them. Germline values: CDR1 SGHRS, CDR2 YFSETQ. The CDR3 loop reads CASSSITGTYGYTF. The CDR3 DNA is TGCGCCAGCAGCTCAATTACCGGGACCTATGGCTACACCTTC.

The CDR3 sequence is CASSQTGGNQPQHF. DNA for the CDR3: TGTGCCAGCAGCCAGACAGGGGGTAATCAGCCCCAGCATTTT. V gene TRBV7-9 combines with J gene TRBJ1-5, with 9 bases matching TRBD1. This CDR3 spans 14 amino acids. CDR1 is SEHNR, CDR2 FQNEAQ, per germline (reference sequence). With 5 bases clipped from V and 4 bases from J, the junction kept 3 bases outside the gene matches.

This clone appeared once. The chain recombines TRBV2 with TRBJ1-6, with D unclear. Trimming stripped 1 base from V and 0 bases from J, with 7 bases between. The germline gives CDR1 SNHLY, CDR2 FYNNEI. This CDR3 region has 16 residues. The CDR3 nucleotides are TGTGCCAGCAGTGAAGTCGGACGCTCCTATAATTCACCCCTCCACTTT. Encoded protein: CASSEVGRSYNSPLHF.

V and J are TRBV6-5 and TRBJ1-1; 8 nucleotides line up with TRBD1. There are 15 residues in the CDR3. Trimming cost V 2 bases and J 4 bases; bases outside gene matches: 6. Per germline, CDR1 MNHEY and CDR2 SVGAGI. The CDR3, as DNA: TGTGCCAGCAGTTACAGGACAGGGTTGGTCACTGAAGCTTTCTTT. It encodes CASSYRTGLVTEAFF.

The chain has TRBV5-1 and TRBJ1-1; possibly TRBD1 for D (5 bases). Germline CDR1 and CDR2: SGHRS and YFSETQ. This CDR3 contains 13 residues. Trimming stripped 0 bases from V and 6 bases from J, with 9 bases between. CDR3 region: CASSLGRGSEAFF. Here the CDR3 DNA reads TGCGCCAGCAGCTTGGGGCGGGGCTCTGAAGCTTTCTTT.

This chain joins TRBV27 and TRBJ1-2, with 9 bases fitting TRBD1. Germline V lookup: CDR1 MNHEY, CDR2 SMNVEV (reference sequence). With V trimmed by 2 bases and J by 3 bases, 7 bases remained unmatched. The CDR3 covers 16 residues. The CDR3 bases are TGTGCCAGCAGTTTAAGCCGGGACAGGGAGGACTATGGCTACACCTTC. Residues: CASSLSRDREDYGYTF.

In DNA, the CDR3 is TGTGCCAGCAGCCGACAAGTCGGGAGCACAGATACGCAGTATTTT. It yields the protein CASSRQVGSTDTQYF. The chain carries TRBV3-1 (or the pseudogene TRBV3-2) and TRBJ2-3; D is undetermined. V was pared by 4 bases and J by 0 bases, with 11 bases between. The CDR3 is 15 amino acids. Germline CDR1 reads LGHDT; CDR2 reads YNNKEL (reference sequence).

The chain has TRBV4-1 and TRBJ2-1; 8 bases match TRBD2. From germline, CDR1 is MGHRA and CDR2 YSYEKL. Trimming cost V 0 bases and J 0 bases; bases outside gene matches: 7. The CDR3 consists of 18 residues. CDR3 sequence (DNA): TGCGCCAGCAGCCAAGAATTGGCGGGGGGCGTCTCCTACAATGAGCAGTTCTTC. Its protein is CASSQELAGGVSYNEQFF.

This rearrangement joins TRBV5-1 to TRBJ2-7; tentative D call: TRBD2 (6 bases). Germline V gene lookup returns CDR1 SGHRS and CDR2 YFSETQ. This CDR3 comprises 18 residues. Trimming took off 5 bases at V and 0 bases at J, with 24 bases between the two ends. The CDR3 region is CASRHRYPEGKNSYEQYF. The CDR3 region has the DNA TGCGCCAGCAGACATCGTTATCCGGAGGGTAAGAACTCCTACGAGCAGTACTTC. Full variable domain (rest looked up from reference TRBV5-1 and TRBJ2-7): KAGVTQTPRYLIKTRGQQVTLSCSPISGHRSVSWYQQTPGQGLQFLFEYFSETQRNKGNFPGRFSGRQFSNSRSEMNVSTLELGDSALYLCASRHRYPEGKNSYEQYFGPGTRLTVT.

This chain joins TRBV24-1 and TRBJ2-1, with TRBD1 identical over 8 bases. Germline trimming cut 6 bases from V and 5 bases from J; bases unmatched to any gene: 8. Germline loops: CDR1 KGHDR, CDR2 SFDVKD. The CDR3 contains 15 residues. CDR3 in amino acids: CATSRTGTGNNEQFF. CDR3 DNA sequence: TGTGCCACCAGTCGAACCGGGACAGGTAACAATGAGCAGTTCTTC.

V and J are TRBV10-1 and TRBJ2-2; D is ambiguous. The CDR3 loop spans 14 amino acids. Germline V gene lookup returns CDR1 WNHNN and CDR2 SYGVQD (reference sequence). V was shortened by 5 bases and J by 6 bases, with 13 bases between the two germline ends. CDR3: CASSPPDLAGELFF. As DNA, the CDR3 is TGCGCCAGCAGTCCACCCGATCTGGCCGGGGAGCTGTTTTTT.

This sequence joins TRBV4-2 and TRBJ2-7; 8 nucleotides agree with TRBD2. The germline CDR1 and CDR2 sequences are LGHNA and YNFKEQ. The V and J ends lost 0 bases and 2 bases, in that order; junction bases with no gene match: 6. The CDR3 has 16 amino acids. CDR3 in amino acids: CASSQESGGLTYEQYF. The DNA for the CDR3 is TGTGCCAGCAGCCAAGAAAGCGGGGGACTTACCTACGAGCAGTACTTC.

The rearrangement uses TRBV25-1 and TRBJ1-1; the D gene is possibly TRBD1 (6 bases). This CDR3 is 15 amino acids long. V was cut by 4 bases and J by 0 bases, with 12 bases left in between. Germline CDR1 reads MGHDK; CDR2 reads SYGVNS. The DNA of the CDR3 is TGTGCCAGCAGTGCCGGACAGCTTCTGAACACTGAAGCTTTCTTT. It codes for CASSAGQLLNTEAFF. The complete variable domain, with remaining parts taken from reference TRBV25-1 and TRBJ1-1, reads EADIYQTPRYLVIGTGKKITLECSQTMGHDKMYWYQQDPGMELHLIHYSYGVNSTEKGDLSSESTVSRIRTEHFPLTLESARPSHTSQYLCASSAGQLLNTEAFFGQGTRLTVV.

The gene calls are TRBV5-1 and TRBJ1-6; 8 positions agree with TRBD1. The CDR3 sequence is 14 residues long. V dropped 4 bases and J dropped 5; count of bases not matched to a gene: 2. The germline CDR1 and CDR2 sequences are SGHRS and YFSETQ. CDR3 nucleotide sequence: TGCGCCAGCAGCCGGGACAGGAATAATTCACCCCTCCACTTT. Amino acids: CASSRDRNNSPLHF.

CDR3 residues: CASSVVGTGGYGYTF. CDR3 in DNA: TGTGCCAGCAGCGTTGTCGGGACAGGGGGCTATGGCTACACCTTC. The V call is TRBV9, the J call TRBJ1-2, with 11 bases matching TRBD1. In germline, CDR1 is SGDLS, CDR2 YYNGEE. The CDR3 sequence is 15 residues long. Losses at the gene ends were 2 bases for V and 4 bases for J; bases not matched to a gene: 4.